This T cell receptor beta chain is from a study of T cells after yellow fever vaccination. The study, taken as a whole, reports: Most primary-vaccination clones reappeared after the booster (around 95% CD4, roughly 88% CD8).

TCRdb analysed the 5' RACE reads with MiXCR anew, one entry per CDR3 protein. The sample yields over 300,000 distinct CDR3 sequences, around 6.8% seen once. Of note for this clonotype: No antigen is known for it.

The germline V gene has CDR1 MNHEY and CDR2 SMNVEV (reference sequence). CDR3 size: 14 residues. V was pared by 5 bases and J by 4 bases, with 12 bases between. The origin of this receptor is a man aged 18 to 30 who received the YFV17D yellow fever vaccine. Here the sequenced sample was PBMCs, taken more than 40 days after the first yellow fever vaccination. The chain joins TRBV27 to TRBJ2-1; D unclear. CDR3 DNA: TGTGCCAGCAGTCGAATAGGGCTGTACAATGAGCAGTTCTTC. Translating gives CASSRIGLYNEQFF.